These T cell receptor beta chains were read from a single sample in a study of blood T cell repertoires in COVID-19. Method: immunoSEQ multiplex PCR; TCRdb's copy keeps in-frame clones and lacks some. The table shows some 190,000 clones, with approximately 86% occurring only once. Material: peripheral blood. Receptor source: a man older than 75 with COVID-19, enrolled during active disease. The CDR3 runs from the conserved cysteine through the conserved F or W. The D gene is left open where the match is weak.

>TRBV7-7|TRBD1|TRBJ2-2
TGTGCCAGCAGTAGACAGGGGGGAACCGGGGAGCTGTTTTTT
CASSRQGGTGELFF
>TRBV5-1|TRBD1|TRBJ2-3
TGCGCCAGCAGTATACAGGGGGGAGATACGCAGTATTTT
CASSIQGGDTQYF
>TRBV28|TRBD1|TRBJ1-6
TGTGCCAGCAGTCCAGGACAGGGGTATTCACCCCTCCACTTT
CASSPGQGYSPLHF
>TRBV6-5|.|TRBJ1-6
TGTGCCAGCAGTTTATCAGGGGTCGGCTATAATTCACCCCTCCACTTT
CASSLSGVGYNSPLHF
>TRBV3-1/TRBV3-2|TRBD1|TRBJ1-2
TGTGCCAGCAGCCAAGATACAGGGGCAAGGTTAGGCTACACCTTC
CASSQDTGARLGYTF
>TRBV28|TRBD1|TRBJ1-2
TGTGCCAGCATTTCGCCGGGACAGGGGGGAGGTGGCTACACCTTC
CASISPGQGGGGYTF
>TRBV11-2|.|TRBJ2-1
TGTGCCAGCAGCCCATATAGTGAGTCGGGGATTGAGCAGTTCTTC
CASSPYSESGIEQFF
>TRBV5-5|TRBD1|TRBJ2-7
TGTGCCAGCAGCTTGCAGGGACAGTCCGAGCAGTACTTC
CASSLQGQSEQYF
>TRBV9|TRBD1|TRBJ1-4
TGTGCCAGCAGCCCTACAGGGGGTAATGAAAAACTGTTTTTT
CASSPTGGNEKLFF
>TRBV7-2|TRBD1|TRBJ1-1
TGTGCCAGCAGCTTAGTGGCAGGGGGCATCACGGGCACTGAAGCTTTCTTT
CASSLVAGGITGTEAFF
>TRBV5-4|.|TRBJ1-1
TGTGCCAGCAGCCCGAATCGGGGGGCTCTAAACACTGAAGCTTTCTTT
CASSPNRGALNTEAFF
>TRBV10-2|.|TRBJ1-5
TGCGCCAGCACTCGAGGTGGCAATCAGCCCCAGCATTTT
CASTRGGNQPQHF
>TRBV4-1|TRBD2|TRBJ2-3
TGCGCCAGCACAACGGGGGGACGGTCTGCAGATACGCAGTATTTT
CASTTGGRSADTQYF
>TRBV7-9|TRBD1|TRBJ1-6
TGTGCCAGCAGCTTTCGCAGGACAGGGGATAATTCACCCCTCCACTTT
CASSFRRTGDNSPLHF
>TRBV6-5|TRBD1|TRBJ1-4
TGTGCCAGCAGCTGGGACAGGTTTACTGAAAAACTGTTTTTT
CASSWDRFTEKLFF
>TRBV27|.|TRBJ2-3
TGTGCCAGCAGTCCCCTACTTCCATCTGTCACAGATACGCAGTATTTT
CASSPLLPSVTDTQYF
>TRBV4-1|.|TRBJ1-3
TGCGCCAGCAGCCAAACAGGGGGAAACACCATATATTTT
CASSQTGGNTIYF
>TRBV7-2|TRBD1|TRBJ2-3
TGTGCCAGCAGCTTAGGAATCCGGGACAGGCAGTATTTT
CASSLGIRDRQYF
>TRBV10-3|TRBD1|TRBJ1-6
TGTGCCATCAGTGTAGAAGGGGGCATGACACCCCTCCACTTT
CAISVEGGMTPLHF
>TRBV3-1/TRBV3-2|.|TRBJ2-3
TGTGCCAGCAGCCAAGATTCAACAGATACGCAGTATTTT
CASSQDSTDTQYF
>TRBV7-9|.|TRBJ1-3
TGTGCCAGCAGCTTAGGGGGGCTCGGAAACACCATATATTTT
CASSLGGLGNTIYF
>TRBV7-3|TRBD2|TRBJ2-3
TGTGCCAGCAGCTTCGGGGGGGCTAGCACAGATACGCAGTATTTT
CASSFGGASTDTQYF
>TRBV9|TRBD2|TRBJ2-3
TGTGCCAGCAGCGTACTAGCGGACACAGATACGCAGTATTTT
CASSVLADTDTQYF
>TRBV19|.|TRBJ1-5
TGTGCCAGTAGTATAGTCCTAGGGCCCCAGCATTTT
CASSIVLGPQHF
>TRBV6-6|TRBD1|TRBJ1-2
TGTGCCAGCAACCCAACAGGGGCCTATGGCTACACCTTC
CASNPTGAYGYTF
>TRBV19|TRBD1|TRBJ2-2
TGTGCCAGTAGTACTGGGACAGGGCAAACCGGGGAGCTGTTTTTT
CASSTGTGQTGELFF
>TRBV7-9|TRBD1|TRBJ1-6
TGTGCCAGCAGCTTACCCTGGACAGGCGATAATTCACCCCTCCACTTT
CASSLPWTGDNSPLHF
>TRBV7-2|TRBD1|TRBJ2-2
TGTGCCAGCAGCACGGGACAGGGCACCGGGGAGCTGTTTTTT
CASSTGQGTGELFF
>TRBV24-1|TRBD1|TRBJ1-1
TGTGCCACCAGTGATTATACAGGGGAGAAAGCTTTCTTT
CATSDYTGEKAFF
>TRBV6-5|TRBD1|TRBJ1-1
TGTGCCAGCAGCAGAGGACAGGGGGCATCCACTGAAGCTTTCTTT
CASSRGQGASTEAFF
>TRBV6-4|.|TRBJ1-2
TGTGCCAGCAGTGACTCCCCAGGGCCCTATGGCTACACCTTC
CASSDSPGPYGYTF
>TRBV5-6|TRBD1|TRBJ1-1
TGTGCCAGCAGCTCCCTTCGGACAGGGAGCACTGAAGCTTTCTTT
CASSSLRTGSTEAFF
>TRBV5-1|TRBD1|TRBJ2-7
TGCGCCAGCAGCCCTGACAGGGCAAACGGCGAGCAGTACTTC
CASSPDRANGEQYF